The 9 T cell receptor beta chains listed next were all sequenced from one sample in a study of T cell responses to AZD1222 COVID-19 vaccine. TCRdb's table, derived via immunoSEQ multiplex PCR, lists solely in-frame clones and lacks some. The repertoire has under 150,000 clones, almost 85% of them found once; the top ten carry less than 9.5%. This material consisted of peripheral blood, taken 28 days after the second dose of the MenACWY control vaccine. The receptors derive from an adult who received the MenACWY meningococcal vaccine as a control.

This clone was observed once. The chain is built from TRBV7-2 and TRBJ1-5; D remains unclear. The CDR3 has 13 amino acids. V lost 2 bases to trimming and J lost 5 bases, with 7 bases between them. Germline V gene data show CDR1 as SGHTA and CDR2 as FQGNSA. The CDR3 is CASSLNQDQPQHF. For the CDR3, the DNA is TGTGCCAGCAGCTTAAACCAAGATCAGCCCCAGCATTTT.

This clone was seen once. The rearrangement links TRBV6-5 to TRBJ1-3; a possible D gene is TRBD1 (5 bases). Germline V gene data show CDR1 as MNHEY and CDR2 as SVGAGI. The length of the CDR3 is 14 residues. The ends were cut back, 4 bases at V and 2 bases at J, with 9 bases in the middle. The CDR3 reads CASSFDSTGNTIYF. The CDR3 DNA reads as TGTGCCAGCAGTTTCGACAGCACTGGAAACACCATATATTTT.

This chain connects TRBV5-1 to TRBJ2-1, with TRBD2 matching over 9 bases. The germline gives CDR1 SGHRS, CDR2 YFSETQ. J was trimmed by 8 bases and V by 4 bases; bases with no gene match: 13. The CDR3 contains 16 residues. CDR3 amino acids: CASSRALAGLMDEQFF. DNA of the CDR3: TGCGCCAGCAGCCGGGCTCTAGCGGGGCTAATGGATGAGCAGTTCTTC.

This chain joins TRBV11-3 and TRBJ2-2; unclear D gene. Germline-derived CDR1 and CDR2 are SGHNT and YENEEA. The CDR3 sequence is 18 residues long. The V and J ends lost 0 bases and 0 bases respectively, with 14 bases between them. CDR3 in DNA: TGTGCCAGCAGCTTAGATCCGGGCATGACAACGAACACCGGGGAGCTGTTTTTT. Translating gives CASSLDPGMTTNTGELFF.

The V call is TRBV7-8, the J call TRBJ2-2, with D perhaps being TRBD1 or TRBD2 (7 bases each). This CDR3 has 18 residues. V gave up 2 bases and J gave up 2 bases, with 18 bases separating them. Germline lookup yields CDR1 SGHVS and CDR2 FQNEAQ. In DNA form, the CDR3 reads TGTGCCAGCAGCTTATATTCGGGGGGACAGTTTAACACCGGGGAGCTGTTTTTT. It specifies CASSLYSGGQFNTGELFF.

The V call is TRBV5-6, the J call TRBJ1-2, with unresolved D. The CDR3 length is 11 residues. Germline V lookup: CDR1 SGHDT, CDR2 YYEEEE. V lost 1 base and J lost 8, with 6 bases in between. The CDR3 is CASSLISGYTF. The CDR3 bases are TGTGCCAGCAGCTTGATATCCGGCTACACCTTC.

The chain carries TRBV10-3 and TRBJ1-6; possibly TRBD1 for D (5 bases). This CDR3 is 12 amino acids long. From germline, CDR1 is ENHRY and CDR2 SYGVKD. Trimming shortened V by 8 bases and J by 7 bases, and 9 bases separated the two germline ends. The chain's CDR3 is CAIGQDNSPLHF. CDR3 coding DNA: TGTGCCATCGGACAAGACAATTCACCCCTCCACTTT.

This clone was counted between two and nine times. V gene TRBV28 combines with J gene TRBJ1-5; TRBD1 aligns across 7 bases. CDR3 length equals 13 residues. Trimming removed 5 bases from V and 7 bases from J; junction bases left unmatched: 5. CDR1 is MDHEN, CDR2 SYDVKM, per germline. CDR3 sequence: CASSDRAGQPQHF. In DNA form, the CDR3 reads TGTGCCAGCAGTGACAGGGCGGGCCAGCCCCAGCATTTT.

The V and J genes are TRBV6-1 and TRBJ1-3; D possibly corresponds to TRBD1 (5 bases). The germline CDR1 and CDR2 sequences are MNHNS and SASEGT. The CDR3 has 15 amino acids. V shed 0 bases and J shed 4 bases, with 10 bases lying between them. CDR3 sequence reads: CASSEAWPGGNTIYF. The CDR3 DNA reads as TGTGCCAGCAGTGAAGCTTGGCCAGGGGGAAACACCATATATTTT.